This T cell receptor (beta chain) was sequenced during a study of OX40 agonist ivuxolimab in advanced cancers. The wider study: Each patient was given ivuxolimab into a vein every 2 weeks, at 0.01 to 10 mg/kg.

TCRdb's copy holds only in-frame clones and misses some; the assay was immunoSEQ multiplex PCR. The sample lists approximately 77,000 clones, around 93% occurring once. This clone came up once. The sequence derives from an adult with an advanced solid tumor such as melanoma, head and neck, liver or kidney cancer. The starting material was CD4+ or CD8+ T cells sorted from blood, obtained in a trial of the OX40 agonist ivuxolimab.

CDR3 residues: CASSHGGLGPQHF. The CDR3 DNA reads TGCGCCAGCAGCCATGGGGGTCTAGGGCCCCAGCATTTT. The genes are TRBV4-1 and TRBJ1-5; tentative D call: TRBD1 (5 bases). The germline V gene encodes CDR1 MGHRA and CDR2 YSYEKL. V was pared by 3 bases and J by 9 bases, with 12 bases between. This CDR3 has 13 residues.